This T cell receptor (beta chain) was observed in a study of shared clonotypes between healthy human individuals. In its sample, this clone was seen a few times. The protocol was immunoSEQ multiplex PCR, while the TCRdb copy is restricted to in-frame clones and leaves out a portion. The data hold about 680,000 clones, with around two thirds observed a single time. Germline CDR1 reads MNHEY; CDR2 reads SVGAGI. Trimming removed 4 bases from V and 2 bases from J; junction bases left unmatched: 3. This CDR3 region has 14 residues. This clonotype was sampled from a woman in her thirties in good health. This chain uses TRBV6-5 with TRBJ2-7; TRBD2 matches 9 bases. The sample comprised memory CD4+ T cells sorted from blood. Noted subset: CD45RA-negative fraction. CDR3 sequence reads: CASSWTSDTYEQYF. The DNA of the CDR3 is TGTGCCAGCAGTTGGACTAGCGATACCTACGAGCAGTACTTC.